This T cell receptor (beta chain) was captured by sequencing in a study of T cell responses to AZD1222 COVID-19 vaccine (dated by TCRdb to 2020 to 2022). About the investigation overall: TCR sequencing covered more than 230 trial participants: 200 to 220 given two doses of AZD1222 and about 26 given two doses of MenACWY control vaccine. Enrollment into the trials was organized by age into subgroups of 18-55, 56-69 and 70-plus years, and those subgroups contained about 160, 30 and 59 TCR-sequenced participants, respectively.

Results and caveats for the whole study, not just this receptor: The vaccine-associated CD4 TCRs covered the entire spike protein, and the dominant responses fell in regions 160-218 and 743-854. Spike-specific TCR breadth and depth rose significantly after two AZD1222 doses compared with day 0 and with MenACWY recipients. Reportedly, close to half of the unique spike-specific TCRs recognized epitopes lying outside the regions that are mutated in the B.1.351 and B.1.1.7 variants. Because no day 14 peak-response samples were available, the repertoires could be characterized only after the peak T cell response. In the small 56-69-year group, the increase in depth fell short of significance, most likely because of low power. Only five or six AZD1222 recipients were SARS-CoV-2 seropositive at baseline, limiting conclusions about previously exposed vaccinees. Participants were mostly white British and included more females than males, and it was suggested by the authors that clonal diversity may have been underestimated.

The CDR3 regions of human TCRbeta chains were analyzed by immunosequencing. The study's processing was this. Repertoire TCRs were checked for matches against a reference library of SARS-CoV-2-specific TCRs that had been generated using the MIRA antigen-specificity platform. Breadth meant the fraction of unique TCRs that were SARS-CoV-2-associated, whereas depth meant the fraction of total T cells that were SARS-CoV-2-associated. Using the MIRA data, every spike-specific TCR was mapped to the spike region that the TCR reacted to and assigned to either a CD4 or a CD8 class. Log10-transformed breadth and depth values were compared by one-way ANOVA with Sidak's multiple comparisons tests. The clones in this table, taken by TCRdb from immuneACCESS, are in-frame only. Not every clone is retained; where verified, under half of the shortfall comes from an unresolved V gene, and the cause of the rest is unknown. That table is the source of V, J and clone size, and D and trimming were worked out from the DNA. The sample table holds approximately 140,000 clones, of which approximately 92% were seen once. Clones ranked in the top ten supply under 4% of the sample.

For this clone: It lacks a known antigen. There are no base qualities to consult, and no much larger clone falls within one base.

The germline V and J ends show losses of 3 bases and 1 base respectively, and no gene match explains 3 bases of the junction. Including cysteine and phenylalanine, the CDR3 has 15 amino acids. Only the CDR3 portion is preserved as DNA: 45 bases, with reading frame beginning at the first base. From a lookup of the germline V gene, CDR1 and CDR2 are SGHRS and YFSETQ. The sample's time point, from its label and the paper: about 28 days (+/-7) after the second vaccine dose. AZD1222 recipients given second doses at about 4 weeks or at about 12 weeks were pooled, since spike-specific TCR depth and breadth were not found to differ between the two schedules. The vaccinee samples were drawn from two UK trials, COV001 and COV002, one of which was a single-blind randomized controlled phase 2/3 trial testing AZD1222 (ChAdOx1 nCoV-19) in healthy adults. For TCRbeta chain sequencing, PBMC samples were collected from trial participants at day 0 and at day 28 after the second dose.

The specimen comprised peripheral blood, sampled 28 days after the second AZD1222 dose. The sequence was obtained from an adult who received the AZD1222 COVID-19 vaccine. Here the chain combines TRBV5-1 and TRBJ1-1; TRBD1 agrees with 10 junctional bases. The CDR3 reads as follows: CASSSGDRGNTEAFF. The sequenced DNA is TGCGCCAGCAGCTCTGGGGACAGGGGGAACACTGAAGCTTTCTTT.